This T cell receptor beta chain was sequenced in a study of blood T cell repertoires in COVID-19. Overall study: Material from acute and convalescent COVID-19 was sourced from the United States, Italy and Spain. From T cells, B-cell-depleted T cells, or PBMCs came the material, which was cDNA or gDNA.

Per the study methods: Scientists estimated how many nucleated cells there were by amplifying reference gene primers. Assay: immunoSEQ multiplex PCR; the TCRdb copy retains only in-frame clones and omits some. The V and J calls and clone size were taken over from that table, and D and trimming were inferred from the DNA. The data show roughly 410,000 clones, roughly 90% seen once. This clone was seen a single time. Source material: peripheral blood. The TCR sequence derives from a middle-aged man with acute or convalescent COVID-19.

The CDR3 spells CASSFVGQGSEAFF. Written as DNA, the CDR3 is TGTGCCAGCAGCTTCGTGGGACAGGGGTCTGAAGCTTTCTTT. This chain uses TRBV5-4 with TRBJ1-1; TRBD1 aligns across 10 bases. V was clipped by 2 bases and J by 6 bases; unmatched bases: 4. This CDR3 is 14 amino acids long. CDR1 SGHNT and CDR2 YYREEE come from the germline V gene (reference sequence).